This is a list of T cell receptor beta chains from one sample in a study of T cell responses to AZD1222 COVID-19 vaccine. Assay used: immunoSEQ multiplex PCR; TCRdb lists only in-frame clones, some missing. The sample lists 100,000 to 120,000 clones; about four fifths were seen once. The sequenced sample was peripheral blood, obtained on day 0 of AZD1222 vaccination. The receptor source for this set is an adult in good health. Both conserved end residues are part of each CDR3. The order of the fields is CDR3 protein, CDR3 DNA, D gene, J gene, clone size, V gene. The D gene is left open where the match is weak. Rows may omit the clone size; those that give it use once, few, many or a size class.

CDR3 protein: CASSQDHGLISGNTIYF
CDR3 DNA: TGTGCCAGCAGCCAAGACCACGGCCTAATATCCGGAAACACCATATATTTT
D gene: .
J gene: TRBJ1-3
clone size: once
V gene: TRBV14

CDR3 protein: CASSEPYRDSEAFF
CDR3 DNA: TGTGCCAGCAGTGAACCCTACAGGGATTCTGAAGCTTTCTTT
D gene: .
J gene: TRBJ1-1
clone size: .
V gene: TRBV6-1

CDR3 protein: CATNRGRSDTQYF
CDR3 DNA: TGTGCCACCAATCGGGGGAGGTCGGATACGCAGTATTTT
D gene: .
J gene: TRBJ2-3
clone size: .
V gene: TRBV19

CDR3 protein: CASSQGGSTDTQYF
CDR3 DNA: TGTGCCAGCAGCCAAGGGGGGAGCACAGATACGCAGTATTTT
D gene: .
J gene: TRBJ2-3
clone size: .
V gene: TRBV3-1/TRBV3-2

CDR3 protein: CASSVLGNTGELFF
CDR3 DNA: TGTGCCAGCAGCGTACTGGGGAACACCGGGGAGCTGTTTTTT
D gene: .
J gene: TRBJ2-2
clone size: .
V gene: TRBV9

CDR3 protein: CASRYQATPQMYYGYTF
CDR3 DNA: TGTGCCAGCAGGTACCAGGCCACACCTCAGATGTACTATGGCTACACCTTC
D gene: .
J gene: TRBJ1-2
clone size: .
V gene: TRBV11-2

CDR3 protein: CASSPGGGTNEKLFF
CDR3 DNA: TGTGCCAGCAGCCCAGGTGGGGGAACTAATGAAAAACTGTTTTTT
D gene: .
J gene: TRBJ1-4
clone size: .
V gene: TRBV9

CDR3 protein: CASSLLPGNEQFF
CDR3 DNA: TGTGCCAGCAGCTTGTTGCCCGGAAATGAGCAGTTCTTC
D gene: .
J gene: TRBJ2-1
clone size: .
V gene: TRBV5-5

CDR3 protein: CASKLLAPSSYEQYF
CDR3 DNA: TGTGCCAGCAAATTGCTAGCGCCATCCTCCTACGAGCAGTACTTC
D gene: .
J gene: TRBJ2-7
clone size: .
V gene: TRBV2

CDR3 protein: CASSEGGRENSPLHF
CDR3 DNA: TGTGCCAGCAGTGAAGGCGGCAGGGAGAATTCACCCCTCCACTTT
D gene: .
J gene: TRBJ1-6
clone size: once
V gene: TRBV2

CDR3 protein: CASSSPPAGQQFF
CDR3 DNA: TGTGCCAGCAGCTCACCTCCCGCGGGACAGCAGTTCTTC
D gene: .
J gene: TRBJ2-1
clone size: .
V gene: TRBV11-3

CDR3 protein: CASSSDRRETQYF
CDR3 DNA: TGTGCCAGCAGCTCCGACAGGAGAGAGACCCAGTACTTC
D gene: .
J gene: TRBJ2-5
clone size: .
V gene: TRBV7-2

CDR3 protein: CASSPGRSRGIQYF
CDR3 DNA: TGTGCCAGCTCTCCCGGGAGAAGCAGAGGCATTCAGTACTTC
D gene: .
J gene: TRBJ2-4
clone size: .
V gene: TRBV2

CDR3 protein: CARSLVQAGGPRYEQFF
CDR3 DNA: TGTGCCAGAAGCTTGGTTCAAGCGGGGGGGCCCCGGTATGAGCAGTTCTTC
D gene: TRBD2
J gene: TRBJ2-1
clone size: .
V gene: TRBV5-3

CDR3 protein: CASSQDLQETQYF
CDR3 DNA: TGCGCCAGCAGCCAAGACTTACAAGAGACCCAGTACTTC
D gene: .
J gene: TRBJ2-5
clone size: .
V gene: TRBV4-3

CDR3 protein: CASSSRTGESGTEAFF
CDR3 DNA: TGTGCCAGCAGCTCGAGAACAGGGGAGAGTGGCACTGAAGCTTTCTTT
D gene: TRBD1
J gene: TRBJ1-1
clone size: few
V gene: TRBV7-9

CDR3 protein: CASSLEGNPNYGYTF
CDR3 DNA: TGTGCCAGCAGCTTAGAAGGCAATCCTAACTATGGCTACACCTTC
D gene: .
J gene: TRBJ1-2
clone size: .
V gene: TRBV7-8

CDR3 protein: CASSAGREYEQYF
CDR3 DNA: TGTGCCAGCAGCGCAGGCAGGGAATACGAGCAGTACTTC
D gene: .
J gene: TRBJ2-7
clone size: once
V gene: TRBV9

CDR3 protein: CASSFGSLAGSYNSPLHF
CDR3 DNA: TGTGCCAGCAGCTTTGGGTCTTTGGCAGGCTCCTATAATTCACCCCTCCACTTT
D gene: .
J gene: TRBJ1-6
clone size: .
V gene: TRBV11-2

CDR3 protein: CASSRGREGGNTIYF
CDR3 DNA: TGTGCCAGTAGTCGGGGGCGCGAAGGTGGAAACACCATATATTTT
D gene: .
J gene: TRBJ1-3
clone size: .
V gene: TRBV19

CDR3 protein: CVRSFRTGVWYGYTF
CDR3 DNA: TGTGTCAGAAGCTTTAGAACAGGGGTTTGGTATGGCTACACCTTC
D gene: .
J gene: TRBJ1-2
clone size: .
V gene: TRBV7-5

CDR3 protein: CASSLEGQGQGDTQYF
CDR3 DNA: TGCGCCAGCAGCTTGGAGGGACAGGGGCAGGGAGATACGCAGTATTTT
D gene: TRBD1
J gene: TRBJ2-3
clone size: .
V gene: TRBV5-1

CDR3 protein: CAWSGGDGELFF
CDR3 DNA: TGTGCCTGGAGTGGAGGGGACGGGGAGCTGTTTTTT
D gene: .
J gene: TRBJ2-2
clone size: .
V gene: TRBV30

CDR3 protein: CASARTGRKAYEQYF
CDR3 DNA: TGTGCCAGCGCCAGAACAGGGCGGAAGGCCTACGAGCAGTACTTC
D gene: .
J gene: TRBJ2-7
clone size: few
V gene: TRBV28

CDR3 protein: CASSFGRGETQYF
CDR3 DNA: TGTGCCAGCAGTTTTGGCAGGGGGGAGACCCAGTACTTC
D gene: TRBD1
J gene: TRBJ2-5
clone size: .
V gene: TRBV27

CDR3 protein: CAWSPVGPRGFTF
CDR3 DNA: TGTGCCTGGAGTCCTGTTGGCCCCCGGGGGTTCACCTTC
D gene: .
J gene: TRBJ1-2
clone size: .
V gene: TRBV30

CDR3 protein: CASSYRRTGSEAFF
CDR3 DNA: TGTGCCAGCAGTTACCGGAGGACAGGGTCTGAAGCTTTCTTT
D gene: TRBD1
J gene: TRBJ1-1
clone size: once
V gene: TRBV6-2/TRBV6-3

CDR3 protein: CASSIEGLVSIQYF
CDR3 DNA: TGTGCCAGCAGCATAGAAGGCCTCGTGAGCATTCAGTACTTC
D gene: .
J gene: TRBJ2-4
clone size: once
V gene: TRBV7-2

CDR3 protein: CASSLAGGYGYTF
CDR3 DNA: TGTGCCAGCAGCTTGGCAGGGGGTTACGGCTACACCTTC
D gene: TRBD1
J gene: TRBJ1-2
clone size: .
V gene: TRBV5-6

CDR3 protein: CASTVDSNQPQHF
CDR3 DNA: TGTGCCAGCACTGTCGATAGCAATCAGCCCCAGCATTTT
D gene: .
J gene: TRBJ1-5
clone size: once
V gene: TRBV6-5

CDR3 protein: CASGRAANTEAFF
CDR3 DNA: TGTGCCAGCGGTAGGGCAGCGAACACTGAAGCTTTCTTT
D gene: .
J gene: TRBJ1-1
clone size: .
V gene: TRBV14

CDR3 protein: CASSPPGLPNEQFF
CDR3 DNA: TGTGCCAGCAGCCCTCCGGGGCTACCCAATGAGCAGTTCTTC
D gene: .
J gene: TRBJ2-1
clone size: .
V gene: TRBV7-8

CDR3 protein: CASSLESGGWGYEQYF
CDR3 DNA: TGTGCCAGCAGCTTAGAGAGCGGGGGCTGGGGATACGAGCAGTACTTC
D gene: TRBD2
J gene: TRBJ2-7
clone size: .
V gene: TRBV11-2

CDR3 protein: CASSLIDSPADEQYF
CDR3 DNA: TGTGCCAGCAGCTTAATTGACAGTCCCGCGGACGAGCAGTACTTC
D gene: .
J gene: TRBJ2-7
clone size: few
V gene: TRBV7-6

CDR3 protein: CASSRAFSGELFF
CDR3 DNA: TGTGCCAGCTCACGGGCATTCTCCGGGGAGCTGTTTTTT
D gene: .
J gene: TRBJ2-2
clone size: once
V gene: TRBV18

CDR3 protein: CASSQAGVTNAGYTF
CDR3 DNA: TGTGCCAGCAGCCAAGCGGGGGTTACGAATGCGGGCTACACCTTC
D gene: .
J gene: TRBJ1-2
clone size: .
V gene: TRBV3-1/TRBV3-2

CDR3 protein: CASSGTTSGNYGYTF
CDR3 DNA: TGTGCCAGCAGTGGAACCACTTCAGGGAACTATGGCTACACCTTC
D gene: .
J gene: TRBJ1-2
clone size: .
V gene: TRBV28

CDR3 protein: CASSVGWRAAGGEQFF
CDR3 DNA: TGTGCCAGCAGCGTAGGGTGGCGGGCGGCCGGGGGTGAGCAGTTCTTC
D gene: .
J gene: TRBJ2-1
clone size: .
V gene: TRBV9

CDR3 protein: CASSLMGNEQFF
CDR3 DNA: TGTGCCAGCAGCCTCATGGGTAATGAGCAGTTCTTC
D gene: .
J gene: TRBJ2-1
clone size: .
V gene: TRBV5-5

CDR3 protein: CASSEQALRTETQYF
CDR3 DNA: TGTGCCAGCAGTGAACAGGCCCTCCGGACTGAGACCCAGTACTTC
D gene: .
J gene: TRBJ2-5
clone size: .
V gene: TRBV6-1

CDR3 protein: CASSMGGSSYEQYF
CDR3 DNA: TGTGCCAGTAGTATGGGCGGAAGCTCCTACGAGCAGTACTTC
D gene: .
J gene: TRBJ2-7
clone size: .
V gene: TRBV19

CDR3 protein: CASSPDRGRQETQYF
CDR3 DNA: TGTGCCAGCAGCCCAGACCGGGGCAGACAAGAGACCCAGTACTTC
D gene: .
J gene: TRBJ2-5
clone size: .
V gene: TRBV6-5

CDR3 protein: CASSQGLAGYSYEQYF
CDR3 DNA: TGCGCCAGCAGCCAGGGACTAGCGGGATACTCCTACGAGCAGTACTTC
D gene: TRBD2
J gene: TRBJ2-7
clone size: .
V gene: TRBV4-1

CDR3 protein: CASSPGSDSNQPQHF
CDR3 DNA: TGTGCCAGCTCACCGGGGTCTGATAGCAATCAGCCCCAGCATTTT
D gene: .
J gene: TRBJ1-5
clone size: .
V gene: TRBV18

CDR3 protein: CASSWTAMNTEAFF
CDR3 DNA: TGTGCCAGCAGCTGGACAGCCATGAACACTGAAGCTTTCTTT
D gene: .
J gene: TRBJ1-1
clone size: .
V gene: TRBV7-2

CDR3 protein: CASSRSFAEQTEAFF
CDR3 DNA: TGTGCCAGCAGCCGGAGCTTCGCGGAACAGACTGAAGCTTTCTTT
D gene: .
J gene: TRBJ1-1
clone size: .
V gene: TRBV11-3

CDR3 protein: CASSSQRGGSVYNEQFF
CDR3 DNA: TGTGCCAGCAGCTCCCAGCGAGGCGGGAGCGTTTACAATGAGCAGTTCTTC
D gene: TRBD2
J gene: TRBJ2-1
clone size: .
V gene: TRBV14

CDR3 protein: CASSARLAGGRGNEQFF
CDR3 DNA: TGTGCCAGCAGCGCTCGACTAGCGGGGGGGAGAGGGAATGAGCAGTTCTTC
D gene: TRBD2
J gene: TRBJ2-1
clone size: .
V gene: TRBV7-2

CDR3 protein: CASSLAAGQANTEAFF
CDR3 DNA: TGCGCCAGCAGCTTGGCCGCCGGACAGGCGAACACTGAAGCTTTCTTT
D gene: TRBD1
J gene: TRBJ1-1
clone size: .
V gene: TRBV5-1

CDR3 protein: CASSLERNIQYF
CDR3 DNA: TGTGCCAGCAGCTTAGAGAGGAACATTCAGTACTTC
D gene: .
J gene: TRBJ2-4
clone size: .
V gene: TRBV7-2

CDR3 protein: CASSLRLAGVEQYF
CDR3 DNA: TGTGCCAGCAGCTTGAGACTAGCGGGAGTCGAGCAGTACTTC
D gene: TRBD2
J gene: TRBJ2-7
clone size: once
V gene: TRBV5-4

CDR3 protein: CASSQVTLAGGFGNEQFF
CDR3 DNA: TGCGCCAGCAGCCAAGTTACCCTAGCGGGAGGGTTTGGCAATGAGCAGTTCTTC
D gene: TRBD2
J gene: TRBJ2-1
clone size: .
V gene: TRBV4-3

CDR3 protein: CAWSRQGYQPQHF
CDR3 DNA: TGTGCCTGGAGTAGACAGGGGTATCAGCCCCAGCATTTT
D gene: TRBD1
J gene: TRBJ1-5
clone size: .
V gene: TRBV30

CDR3 protein: CASSILWAGITEAFF
CDR3 DNA: TGTGCCAGTAGTATCTTGTGGGCAGGGATCACTGAAGCTTTCTTT
D gene: .
J gene: TRBJ1-1
clone size: .
V gene: TRBV19